The 5 T cell receptor beta chains below were found in one sample sequenced in a study of T-cell memory formation after mild COVID-19. TCRdb reanalysed the 5' RACE reads using MiXCR and keeps one entry per CDR3 protein. The data hold around 13,000 distinct CDR3 sequences, with 12% observed a single time. Sequenced input: PBMCs or a T cell subset sorted from them (not recorded which). These receptors all stem from an adult woman who had mild COVID-19 (a few samples of this study predate the infection). Cell type and time point are not known.

V is TRBV4-3 and J is TRBJ2-3; 12 bases are shared with TRBD2. Germline V gene sequence: CDR1 LGHNA, CDR2 YSLEER. The junction had 5 bases not matched to a gene; V was cut back by 0 bases and J by 7 bases. The CDR3 contains 16 residues. CDR3 DNA sequence: TGCGCCAGCAGCCAAGAACCCGGGACTAGCGGGTATACGCAGTATTTT. It encodes CASSQEPGTSGYTQYF.

This clonotype was seen repeatedly, ten times or more. The V and J genes are TRBV14 and TRBJ1-2; the D is unclear. Germline V gene data show CDR1 as SGHDN and CDR2 as FVKESK. V was cut by 1 base and J by 3 bases, with 12 bases left in between. The CDR3 extends over 15 amino acids. CDR3 residues: CASSQGGQLYYGYTF. CDR3 bases: TGTGCCAGCAGCCAAGGCGGTCAGTTGTACTATGGCTACACCTTC. Based on the CDR3 plus reference TRBV14 and TRBJ1-2, the full variable domain is EAGVTQFPSHSVIEKGQTVTLRCDPISGHDNLYWYRRVMGKEIKFLLHFVKESKQDESGMPNNRFLAERTGGTYSTLKVQPAELEDSGVYFCASSQGGQLYYGYTFGSGTRLTVV.

This clonotype appeared many times. The chain recombines TRBV7-9 with TRBJ2-6; 11 bases match TRBD2. J was trimmed by 0 bases and V by 4 bases; bases with no gene match: 11. Germline CDR1 SEHNR, CDR2 FQNEAQ (reference sequence). This CDR3 is 20 amino acids long. The CDR3 sequence is CASSSSLVAGGHSGANVLTF. As DNA, the CDR3 is TGTGCCAGCAGCTCGTCTCTGGTAGCGGGGGGGCACTCTGGGGCCAACGTCCTGACTTTC.

This clonotype was counted at least ten times. This sequence joins TRBV4-1 and TRBJ2-1; the D is unclear. The CDR3 spans 14 residues. Between the trimmed V and J ends, which lost 7 bases and 4 bases, there was a span of 14 bases. Per the germline V gene, CDR1 is MGHRA and CDR2 is YSYEKL. This chain's CDR3 is CASMTREGYNEQFF. The DNA of the CDR3 is TGCGCCAGCATGACCCGCGAAGGGTACAATGAGCAGTTCTTC.

This clonotype was counted ten times or more. This rearrangement joins TRBV11-1 to TRBJ2-1; 7 positions match TRBD2. Germline V lookup: CDR1 SGHAT, CDR2 FQDESV (reference sequence). This CDR3 has 18 amino acids. J lost 0 bases, V lost 1 base, and 9 bases had no gene match. CDR3 sequence: CASSLDHLAVSSYNEQFF. The DNA of the CDR3 is TGTGCCAGCAGCTTAGACCACCTAGCGGTTAGCTCCTACAATGAGCAGTTCTTC.